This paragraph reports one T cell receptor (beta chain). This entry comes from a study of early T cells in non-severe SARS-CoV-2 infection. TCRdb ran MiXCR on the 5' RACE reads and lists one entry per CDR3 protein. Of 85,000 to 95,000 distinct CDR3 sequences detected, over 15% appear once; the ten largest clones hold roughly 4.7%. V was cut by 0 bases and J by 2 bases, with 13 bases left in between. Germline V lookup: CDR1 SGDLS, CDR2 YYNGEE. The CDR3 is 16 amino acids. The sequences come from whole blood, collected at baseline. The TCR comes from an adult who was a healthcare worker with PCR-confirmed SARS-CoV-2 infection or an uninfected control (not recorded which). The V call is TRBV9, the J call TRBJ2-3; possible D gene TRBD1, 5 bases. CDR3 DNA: TGTGCCAGCAGCGTAGAGGGGTTGGGGTCCACAGATACGCAGTATTTT. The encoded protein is CASSVEGLGSTDTQYF. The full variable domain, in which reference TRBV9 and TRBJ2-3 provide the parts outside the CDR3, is DSGVTQTPKHLITATGQRVTLRCSPRSGDLSVYWYQQSLDQGLQFLIQYYNGEERAKGNILERFSAQQFPDLHSELNLSSLELGDSALYFCASSVEGLGSTDTQYFGPGTRLTVL.